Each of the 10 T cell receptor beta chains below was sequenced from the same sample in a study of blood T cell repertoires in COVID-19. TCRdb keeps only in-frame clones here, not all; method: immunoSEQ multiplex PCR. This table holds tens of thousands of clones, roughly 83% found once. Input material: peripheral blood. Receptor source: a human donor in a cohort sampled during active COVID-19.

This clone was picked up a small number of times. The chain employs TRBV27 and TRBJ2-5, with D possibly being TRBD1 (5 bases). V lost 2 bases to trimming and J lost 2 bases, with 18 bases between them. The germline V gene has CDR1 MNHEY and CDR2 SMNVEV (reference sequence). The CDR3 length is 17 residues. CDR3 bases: TGTGCCAGCAGTTTACGTCTGCCAGGGAAGAATCAAGAGACCCAGTACTTC. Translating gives CASSLRLPGKNQETQYF.

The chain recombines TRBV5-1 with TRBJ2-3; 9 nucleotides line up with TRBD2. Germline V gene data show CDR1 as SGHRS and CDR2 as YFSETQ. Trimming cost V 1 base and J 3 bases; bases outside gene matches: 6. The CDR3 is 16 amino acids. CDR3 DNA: TGCGCCAGCAGCTTGAGATCCAGCGGGAGGACAGATACGCAGTATTTT. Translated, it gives CASSLRSSGRTDTQYF.

For the CDR3, the DNA is TGCGCCAGCAGCTTCGCATTGAGGACAGGGGGCAACACCGGGGAGCTGTTTTTT. It is translated as CASSFALRTGGNTGELFF. This rearrangement joins TRBV5-1 to TRBJ2-2; the match to TRBD1 covers 11 bases. Germline-derived CDR1 and CDR2 are SGHRS and YFSETQ. Germline trimming cut 2 bases from V and 2 bases from J; bases unmatched to any gene: 8. CDR3 length: 18 amino acids.

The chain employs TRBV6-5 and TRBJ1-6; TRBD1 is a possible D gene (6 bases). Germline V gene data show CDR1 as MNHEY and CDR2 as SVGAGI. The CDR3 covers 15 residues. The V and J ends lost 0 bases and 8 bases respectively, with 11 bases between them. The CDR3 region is CASSYSIQGYSPLHF. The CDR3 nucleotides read TGTGCCAGCAGTTACTCGATACAGGGCTATTCACCCCTCCACTTT.

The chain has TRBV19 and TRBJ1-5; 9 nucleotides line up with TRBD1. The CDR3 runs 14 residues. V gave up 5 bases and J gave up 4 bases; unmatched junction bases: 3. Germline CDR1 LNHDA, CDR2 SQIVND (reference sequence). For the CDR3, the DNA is TGTGCCAGTAGTCAACAGGGGGCAAATCAGCCCCAGCATTTT. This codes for CASSQQGANQPQHF.

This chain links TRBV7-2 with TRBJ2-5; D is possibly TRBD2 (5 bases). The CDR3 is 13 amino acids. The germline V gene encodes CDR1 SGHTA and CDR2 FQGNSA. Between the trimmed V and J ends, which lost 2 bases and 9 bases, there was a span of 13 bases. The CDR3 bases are TGTGCCAGCAGCTTATTGCCCCCGGAGGCCCAGTACTTC. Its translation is CASSLLPPEAQYF.

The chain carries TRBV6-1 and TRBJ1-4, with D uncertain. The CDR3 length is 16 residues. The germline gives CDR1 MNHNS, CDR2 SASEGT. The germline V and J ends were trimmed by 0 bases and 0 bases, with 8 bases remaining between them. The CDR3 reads CASSEARIATNEKLFF. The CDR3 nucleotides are TGTGCCAGCAGTGAAGCGCGGATAGCAACTAATGAAAAACTGTTTTTT.

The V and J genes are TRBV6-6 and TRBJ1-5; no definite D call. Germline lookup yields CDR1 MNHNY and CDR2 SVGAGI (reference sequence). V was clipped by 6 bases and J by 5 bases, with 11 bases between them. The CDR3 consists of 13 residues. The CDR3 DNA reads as TGTGCCAGCAGAAGCTCGGGATATCAGCCCCAGCATTTT. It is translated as CASRSSGYQPQHF.

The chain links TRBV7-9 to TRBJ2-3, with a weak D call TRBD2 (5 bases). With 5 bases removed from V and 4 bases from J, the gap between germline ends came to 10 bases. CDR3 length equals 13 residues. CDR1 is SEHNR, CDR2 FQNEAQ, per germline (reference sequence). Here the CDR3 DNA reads TGTGCCAGCAGCACCCGGAGGCCAGATACGCAGTATTTT. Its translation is CASSTRRPDTQYF.

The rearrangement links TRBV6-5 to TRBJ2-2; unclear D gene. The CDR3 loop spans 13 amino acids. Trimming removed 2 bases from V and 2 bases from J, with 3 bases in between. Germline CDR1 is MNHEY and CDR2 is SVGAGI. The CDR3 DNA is TGTGCCAGCAGTTACCCAAACACCGGGGAGCTGTTTTTT. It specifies CASSYPNTGELFF.